Listed below are T cell receptor beta chains from one sample, sequenced in a study of regulatory T cells in long-lasting Graves disease. One entry per CDR3 protein results from TCRdb running MiXCR on the multiplex PCR reads. The data hold 350,000 to 500,000 distinct CDR3 sequences, with roughly a fifth observed a single time. Sequencing used peripheral blood mononuclear cells (PBMCs), obtained when the disease was refractory, from a patient treated with antithyroid drugs. Every receptor here comes from a female donor with Graves disease. The CDR3 runs from the conserved cysteine through the conserved F or W. A D gene is named only where the DNA matches it firmly. Clone size appears in some rows only: once, few, many, or a class for an expanded clone.

v_call: TRBV28
j_call: TRBJ2-3
clone_size: .
cdr3_length: 18
d_call: TRBD2
cdr3_nt: TGTGCCAGCAGTCTCTCGGGACTAGCGGGAGTTGGTACAGATACGCAGTATTTT
cdr3_aa: CASSLSGLAGVGTDTQYF

v_call: TRBV28
j_call: TRBJ1-3
clone_size: few
cdr3_length: 21
d_call: .
cdr3_nt: TGTGCCAGCAGTTTATCTGCAGGCGGAAGACGGGCCTCGTTCTCTGGAAACACCATATATTTT
cdr3_aa: CASSLSAGGRRASFSGNTIYF

v_call: TRBV2
j_call: TRBJ2-2
clone_size: .
cdr3_length: 14
d_call: TRBD2
cdr3_nt: TGTGCCAGCAGGGGACTAGCTGACACCGGGGAGCTGTTTTTT
cdr3_aa: CASRGLADTGELFF

v_call: TRBV12-3/TRBV12-4
j_call: TRBJ2-1
clone_size: few
cdr3_length: 13
d_call: .
cdr3_nt: TGTGCCAGCAGTAGCGCCCGGGCCAATGAGCAGTTCTTC
cdr3_aa: CASSSARANEQFF

v_call: TRBV20-1
j_call: TRBJ2-7
clone_size: .
cdr3_length: 13
d_call: TRBD1
cdr3_nt: TGCAGTGCTAGCCAGGGGGCGTCCTACGAGCAGTACTTC
cdr3_aa: CSASQGASYEQYF

v_call: TRBV10-3
j_call: TRBJ1-5
clone_size: many
cdr3_length: 15
d_call: .
cdr3_nt: TGTGCCATCAGTGAGTCCGGGGGTAACAATCAGCCCCAGCATTTT
cdr3_aa: CAISESGGNNQPQHF

v_call: TRBV15
j_call: TRBJ1-2
clone_size: few
cdr3_length: 15
d_call: TRBD1
cdr3_nt: TGTGCCACCAGCACCCAACTCCAGGGGGCGTCGGGCTACACCTTC
cdr3_aa: CATSTQLQGASGYTF

v_call: TRBV12-3/TRBV12-4
j_call: TRBJ2-7
clone_size: many
cdr3_length: 12
d_call: .
cdr3_nt: TGTGCCAGCAGTTTAGAAGGGTCGAAGCAGTACTTC
cdr3_aa: CASSLEGSKQYF

v_call: TRBV27
j_call: TRBJ2-3
clone_size: .
cdr3_length: 18
d_call: TRBD2
cdr3_nt: TGTGCCAGTAGCCAGGAGGGGGGACTAGCGGGAGAAACAGATACGCAGTATTTT
cdr3_aa: CASSQEGGLAGETDTQYF

v_call: TRBV19
j_call: TRBJ1-1
clone_size: few
cdr3_length: 17
d_call: .
cdr3_nt: TGTGCCAGTACCCCGGGTTCCACCGATATCATGAACACTGAAGCTTTCTTT
cdr3_aa: CASTPGSTDIMNTEAFF

v_call: TRBV30
j_call: TRBJ2-7
clone_size: many
cdr3_length: 13
d_call: TRBD1
cdr3_nt: TGTGCCTGGAGTAGGACAGGGAGCTCCGAGCAGTACTTC
cdr3_aa: CAWSRTGSSEQYF

v_call: TRBV7-9
j_call: TRBJ1-1
clone_size: .
cdr3_length: 13
d_call: TRBD1
cdr3_nt: TGTGCCAGCAGCACTGGACAGGGCACTGAAGCTTTCTTT
cdr3_aa: CASSTGQGTEAFF

v_call: TRBV10-1
j_call: TRBJ2-5
clone_size: many
cdr3_length: 12
d_call: .
cdr3_nt: TGCGCCAGCGGCTACACGGGGGAGACCCAGTACTTC
cdr3_aa: CASGYTGETQYF

v_call: TRBV20-1
j_call: TRBJ1-1
clone_size: .
cdr3_length: 14
d_call: .
cdr3_nt: TGCAGTGCTAGAGTTGACAGACTGAACACTGAAGCTTTCTTT
cdr3_aa: CSARVDRLNTEAFF

v_call: TRBV12-3/TRBV12-4
j_call: TRBJ1-1
clone_size: many
cdr3_length: 15
d_call: .
cdr3_nt: TGTGCCAGCAGTCCGGACGGCTTAAAGAACACTGAAGCTTTCTTT
cdr3_aa: CASSPDGLKNTEAFF

v_call: TRBV20-1
j_call: TRBJ1-4
clone_size: few
cdr3_length: 14
d_call: .
cdr3_nt: TGCAGTGCAAATCCGAACTCAAAATCAGAAAAACTGTTTTTT
cdr3_aa: CSANPNSKSEKLFF

v_call: TRBV19
j_call: TRBJ2-6
clone_size: .
cdr3_length: 18
d_call: .
cdr3_nt: TGTGCCAGTAGCCCTGGTAGGGGACTGGGCTCTGGGGCCAACGTCCTGACTTTC
cdr3_aa: CASSPGRGLGSGANVLTF

v_call: TRBV18
j_call: TRBJ2-2
clone_size: .
cdr3_length: 16
d_call: .
cdr3_nt: TGTGCCAGCTCACCACCGTCCGGGAGTGGAACCGGGGAGCTGTTTTTT
cdr3_aa: CASSPPSGSGTGELFF

v_call: TRBV7-2
j_call: TRBJ2-1
clone_size: few
cdr3_length: 16
d_call: .
cdr3_nt: TGTGCCAGCACCCAGCCGGGTCCCAGAGCCTACAATGAGCAGTTCTTC
cdr3_aa: CASTQPGPRAYNEQFF

v_call: TRBV6-1
j_call: TRBJ2-7
clone_size: many
cdr3_length: 14
d_call: TRBD2
cdr3_nt: TGTGCCAGCAGTCTAGCGGCAAGCTCCTACGAGCAGTACTTC
cdr3_aa: CASSLAASSYEQYF

v_call: TRBV5-1
j_call: TRBJ1-4
clone_size: .
cdr3_length: 19
d_call: TRBD1
cdr3_nt: TGCGCCAGCAGCCATTCGGGGCAGGGGGCGGAACCTAATTATGAAAAACTGTTTTTT
cdr3_aa: CASSHSGQGAEPNYEKLFF

v_call: TRBV6-2/TRBV6-3
j_call: TRBJ2-1
clone_size: .
cdr3_length: 21
d_call: .
cdr3_nt: TGTGCCAGCAGTTACGGAGCCAAGGGGGGAAGTGTTTTGGATTGGAACAATGAGCAGTTCTTC
cdr3_aa: CASSYGAKGGSVLDWNNEQFF

v_call: TRBV27
j_call: TRBJ2-5
clone_size: many
cdr3_length: 14
d_call: .
cdr3_nt: TGTGCCAGCAGTCCGCTGGACTACCAAGAGACCCAGTACTTC
cdr3_aa: CASSPLDYQETQYF

v_call: TRBV6-2/TRBV6-3
j_call: TRBJ1-5
clone_size: many
cdr3_length: 14
d_call: .
cdr3_nt: TGTGCCAGCAGTGAAGGGGGTAACGATCAGCCCCAGCATTTT
cdr3_aa: CASSEGGNDQPQHF

v_call: TRBV28
j_call: TRBJ1-1
clone_size: many
cdr3_length: 15
d_call: .
cdr3_nt: TGTGCCAGCAGTTCCCGAGATTTCCAGGGGACTGAAGCTTTCTTT
cdr3_aa: CASSSRDFQGTEAFF

v_call: TRBV19
j_call: TRBJ1-1
clone_size: few
cdr3_length: 14
d_call: TRBD1
cdr3_nt: TGTGCCAGTAGAAGGGACAGGATGAACACTGAAGCTTTCTTT
cdr3_aa: CASRRDRMNTEAFF

v_call: TRBV28
j_call: TRBJ2-7
clone_size: many
cdr3_length: 15
d_call: .
cdr3_nt: TGTGCCAGCAGTAACTCGCGACAGGCGGTCTACGAGCAGTACTTC
cdr3_aa: CASSNSRQAVYEQYF

v_call: TRBV10-3
j_call: TRBJ2-5
clone_size: many
cdr3_length: 15
d_call: TRBD1
cdr3_nt: TGTGCCATCAGTAAGCCGGGACAGGGGTTGGAGACCCAGTACTTC
cdr3_aa: CAISKPGQGLETQYF

v_call: TRBV11-2
j_call: TRBJ1-4
clone_size: many
cdr3_length: 15
d_call: TRBD1
cdr3_nt: TGTGCCAGCAGCTTCGGGACAGGGGTTAATGAAAAACTGTTTTTT
cdr3_aa: CASSFGTGVNEKLFF

v_call: TRBV7-2
j_call: TRBJ2-7
clone_size: few
cdr3_length: 16
d_call: TRBD2
cdr3_nt: TGTGCCAGCAGCTTCGCTACTAGCGGGAGGGCCTACGAGCAGTACTTC
cdr3_aa: CASSFATSGRAYEQYF

v_call: TRBV12-3/TRBV12-4
j_call: TRBJ1-2
clone_size: many
cdr3_length: 14
d_call: TRBD1
cdr3_nt: TGTGCCAGCAGTTTTGGGGCAGGGGGCAATGGCTACACCTTC
cdr3_aa: CASSFGAGGNGYTF

v_call: TRBV3-1
j_call: TRBJ2-7
clone_size: few
cdr3_length: 17
d_call: TRBD2
cdr3_nt: TGTGCCAGCAGCCAACTTCCGGGACTAGCGGGAACCTACGAGCAGTACTTC
cdr3_aa: CASSQLPGLAGTYEQYF

v_call: TRBV29-1
j_call: TRBJ2-7
clone_size: many
cdr3_length: 15
d_call: .
cdr3_nt: TGCAGCGTTGAATCTGTGGGGGGAACGGCCTACGAGCAGTACTTC
cdr3_aa: CSVESVGGTAYEQYF

v_call: TRBV29-1
j_call: TRBJ2-7
clone_size: few
cdr3_length: 12
d_call: .
cdr3_nt: TGCAGCGTAGGTATAAGCTCCTACGAGCAGTACTTC
cdr3_aa: CSVGISSYEQYF

v_call: TRBV28
j_call: TRBJ2-7
clone_size: .
cdr3_length: 13
d_call: .
cdr3_nt: TGTGCCAGCAGTTCATTAGAGTTGGGCGAGCAGTACTTC
cdr3_aa: CASSSLELGEQYF

v_call: TRBV19
j_call: TRBJ2-5
clone_size: .
cdr3_length: 11
d_call: .
cdr3_nt: TGTGCCAGTAGTATGAAAGAGACCCAGTACTTC
cdr3_aa: CASSMKETQYF

v_call: TRBV6-1
j_call: TRBJ2-7
clone_size: many
cdr3_length: 15
d_call: TRBD2
cdr3_nt: TGTGCCAGCAGCCACCGGACTAGCGGCCTCCTCCAGCAGTACTTC
cdr3_aa: CASSHRTSGLLQQYF

v_call: TRBV15
j_call: TRBJ2-7
clone_size: .
cdr3_length: 14
d_call: TRBD2
cdr3_nt: TGTGCCACCAGCAAGGGGCGGGAGGCTGGCGAGCAGTACTTC
cdr3_aa: CATSKGREAGEQYF

v_call: TRBV7-9
j_call: TRBJ1-6
clone_size: few
cdr3_length: 12
d_call: TRBD1
cdr3_nt: TGTGCCAGCAGCGACAGGGTTTCACCCCTCCACTTT
cdr3_aa: CASSDRVSPLHF

v_call: TRBV20-1
j_call: TRBJ1-6
clone_size: .
cdr3_length: 14
d_call: TRBD1
cdr3_nt: TGCAGTGCCCGGGACAGGGGGCGAAATTCACCCCTCCACTTT
cdr3_aa: CSARDRGRNSPLHF

v_call: TRBV5-1
j_call: TRBJ1-1
clone_size: many
cdr3_length: 15
d_call: .
cdr3_nt: TGCGCCAGCAGGTTGGAGGGAGGGACAAACACTGAAGCTTTCTTT
cdr3_aa: CASRLEGGTNTEAFF

v_call: TRBV27
j_call: TRBJ2-7
clone_size: many
cdr3_length: 14
d_call: .
cdr3_nt: TGTGCCAGCAGTCCCCATCCGACCCTCTACGAGCAGTACTTC
cdr3_aa: CASSPHPTLYEQYF

v_call: TRBV4-1
j_call: TRBJ2-7
clone_size: few
cdr3_length: 13
d_call: TRBD1
cdr3_nt: TGCGCCAGCAGCCAAGAGACAGGGGGCGAGCAGTACTTC
cdr3_aa: CASSQETGGEQYF

v_call: TRBV7-9
j_call: TRBJ2-5
clone_size: .
cdr3_length: 15
d_call: TRBD2
cdr3_nt: TGTGCCAGCAGCCAGGGACTAGCGGGACCGGAGACCCAGTACTTC
cdr3_aa: CASSQGLAGPETQYF

v_call: TRBV13
j_call: TRBJ2-5
clone_size: many
cdr3_length: 15
d_call: TRBD2
cdr3_nt: TGTGCCAGCTCCTCTGGGACTAGCGGGATGGAGACCCAGTACTTC
cdr3_aa: CASSSGTSGMETQYF

v_call: TRBV4-2
j_call: TRBJ1-1
clone_size: few
cdr3_length: 15
d_call: TRBD1
cdr3_nt: TGTGCCAGCAGCCAAGATTACCAGGGGGCAGGTGAAGCTTTCTTT
cdr3_aa: CASSQDYQGAGEAFF

v_call: TRBV28
j_call: TRBJ1-1
clone_size: many
cdr3_length: 18
d_call: .
cdr3_nt: TGTGCCAGCAGTTTTTCGCAGGGGTTCCCCTGGCTGGGCACTGAAGCTTTCTTT
cdr3_aa: CASSFSQGFPWLGTEAFF

v_call: TRBV28
j_call: TRBJ2-1
clone_size: .
cdr3_length: 13
d_call: TRBD1
cdr3_nt: TGTGCCAGCAGTGGGGACAGGGCCAATGAGCAGTTCTTC
cdr3_aa: CASSGDRANEQFF

v_call: TRBV4-1
j_call: TRBJ2-5
clone_size: .
cdr3_length: 16
d_call: .
cdr3_nt: TGCGCCAGCAGCCAAGTGGGACTGCTTTCGAGAGAGACCCAGTACTTC
cdr3_aa: CASSQVGLLSRETQYF

v_call: TRBV28
j_call: TRBJ2-7
clone_size: many
cdr3_length: 14
d_call: .
cdr3_nt: TGTGCCAGCAGACCAACAGGGAGGGGCGCCGAGCAGTACTTC
cdr3_aa: CASRPTGRGAEQYF

v_call: TRBV7-9
j_call: TRBJ1-4
clone_size: .
cdr3_length: 15
d_call: TRBD1
cdr3_nt: TGTGCCAGCAGTTCAAACAGGGGGTTTGATGAAAAACTGTTTTTT
cdr3_aa: CASSSNRGFDEKLFF

v_call: TRBV2
j_call: TRBJ1-6
clone_size: many
cdr3_length: 14
d_call: .
cdr3_nt: TGTGCCAGCAATAGGGACGCAAGTAATTCACCCCTCCACTTT
cdr3_aa: CASNRDASNSPLHF

v_call: TRBV27
j_call: TRBJ2-7
clone_size: many
cdr3_length: 15
d_call: TRBD1
cdr3_nt: TGTGCCAGCAGTTTAACAGGGGGCGCTGGGTACGAGCAGTACTTC
cdr3_aa: CASSLTGGAGYEQYF